This TCR beta chain emerged from a study of T cell changes during pregnancy in multiple sclerosis. The assay was immunoSEQ multiplex PCR, and TCRdb's table has in-frame clones only and misses some. The table lists more than 90,000 clones, 80% to 95% of them singletons. The CDR3 contains 17 residues. J gave up 2 bases and V 1 base, and 7 bases lay outside the gene matches. Germline CDR1 is SGHAT and CDR2 is FQNNGV. The receptor was derived from a female donor with multiple sclerosis, enrolled in a pregnancy study. Sequenced here: peripheral blood, sampled in the third trimester of pregnancy. This chain uses TRBV11-2 with TRBJ2-7, with 11 bases lining up with TRBD1. This chain's CDR3 is CASSLGGTGGTPYEQYF. In DNA form, the CDR3 reads TGTGCCAGCAGCTTAGGTGGGACAGGGGGGACCCCCTACGAGCAGTACTTC.